Following are 9 T cell receptor beta chains from one sample sequenced in a study of blood T cell repertoires in COVID-19. Some clones are missing from TCRdb's copy, which holds only in-frame ones; the method was immunoSEQ multiplex PCR. The table includes 180,000 or so clones, nearly 90% detected once. Sequenced material: peripheral blood. These receptors originate from a man in his fifties with acute or convalescent COVID-19.

This clone showed up just once. The genes are TRBV5-8 and TRBJ2-1; 10 bases map to TRBD1. The CDR3 runs 16 residues. Per the germline V gene, CDR1 is SGHTS and CDR2 is YDEGEE. The trim removed 6 bases at V and 2 bases at J, leaving 8 bases unmatched. The CDR3 DNA follows: TGTGCCAGCATCACGAAAGGACAGGGGGCCTACAATGAGCAGTTCTTC. This sequence encodes CASITKGQGAYNEQFF.

The rearrangement uses TRBV7-9 and TRBJ2-1, with TRBD2 matching over 9 bases. The CDR3 is 15 amino acids. The ends lost 4 bases at V and 3 bases at J; junction bases unmatched: 4. The germline CDR1 and CDR2 sequences are SEHNR and FQNEAQ (reference sequence). CDR3 residues: CASSSVAGVYNEQFF. The CDR3 DNA is TGTGCCAGCAGCTCAGTAGCGGGAGTCTACAATGAGCAGTTCTTC.

This rearrangement joins TRBV6-5 to TRBJ2-3, with D possibly TRBD1 on 7 matching bases. The CDR3 extends over 15 amino acids. With 6 bases removed from V and 6 bases from J, the gap between germline ends came to 19 bases. CDR1 and CDR2 (germline): MNHEY, SVGAGI. CDR3 residues: CASSLRGAEFDTQYF. In DNA, the CDR3 is TGTGCCAGCAGCCTCAGGGGGGCAGAGTTTGATACGCAGTATTTT.

The chain has TRBV14 and TRBJ1-2; D remains unclear. The CDR3 runs to 14 residues. The V end was cut by 0 bases, the J end by 11 bases, with 16 bases between. Germline V gene lookup returns CDR1 SGHDN and CDR2 FVKESK. CDR3 loop: CASSQDMAGELYTF. The CDR3 DNA reads TGTGCCAGCAGCCAAGATATGGCAGGCGAGCTTTACACCTTC.

This chain joins TRBV15 and TRBJ2-7; 11 nucleotides line up with TRBD1. The germline CDR1 and CDR2 sequences are LNHNV and YYDKDF (reference sequence). CDR3 length: 15 amino acids. V lost 1 base, J lost 7 bases, and 6 bases stayed unmatched. This CDR3 is CATSRAGQGAGEQYF. CDR3 DNA sequence: TGTGCCACCAGCAGAGCAGGACAGGGGGCGGGGGAGCAGTACTTC.

This clone was detected once. The chain uses TRBV7-9 and TRBJ2-3, with 9 bases lining up with TRBD2. V shed 5 bases and J 3 bases; nucleotides not matched to a gene: 6. Germline CDR1 SEHNR, CDR2 FQNEAQ (reference sequence). The CDR3 extends over 15 amino acids. CDR3 bases: TGTGCCAGCAGCGTCGGACTAGCGCGTACAGATACGCAGTATTTT. Protein: CASSVGLARTDTQYF.

CDR3 nucleotide sequence: TGTGCCAGCTCCGTGGGACTCAGGGTGGGTGGTTCACCCCTCCACTTT. Residues: CASSVGLRVGGSPLHF. The chain recombines TRBV2 with TRBJ1-6; tentative D call: TRBD1 (5 bases). V was trimmed by 8 bases and J by 9 bases, leaving 23 bases between them. The CDR3 consists of 16 residues. Looked up from germline, CDR1 is SNHLY and CDR2 is FYNNEI.

This clone was detected only once. The rearrangement joins TRBV5-4 to TRBJ2-3; 9 nucleotides line up with TRBD2. V shed 4 bases and J 0 bases; nucleotides not matched to a gene: 6. The CDR3 runs 16 residues. Germline V CDR1 and CDR2: SGHNT, YYREEE (reference sequence). The CDR3 sequence: CASSPGTSSSTDTQYF. The CDR3 DNA is TGTGCCAGCAGCCCCGGGACTAGCAGCAGCACAGATACGCAGTATTTT.

The chain has TRBV4-1 and TRBJ2-5, with 10 bases lining up with TRBD2. The CDR3 consists of 15 residues. J lost 3 bases, V lost 1 base, and 2 bases had no gene match. Germline CDR1 is MGHRA and CDR2 is YSYEKL. This CDR3 is CASSQVGLAEETQYF. The DNA of the CDR3 is TGCGCCAGCAGCCAAGTTGGACTAGCGGAAGAGACCCAGTACTTC.